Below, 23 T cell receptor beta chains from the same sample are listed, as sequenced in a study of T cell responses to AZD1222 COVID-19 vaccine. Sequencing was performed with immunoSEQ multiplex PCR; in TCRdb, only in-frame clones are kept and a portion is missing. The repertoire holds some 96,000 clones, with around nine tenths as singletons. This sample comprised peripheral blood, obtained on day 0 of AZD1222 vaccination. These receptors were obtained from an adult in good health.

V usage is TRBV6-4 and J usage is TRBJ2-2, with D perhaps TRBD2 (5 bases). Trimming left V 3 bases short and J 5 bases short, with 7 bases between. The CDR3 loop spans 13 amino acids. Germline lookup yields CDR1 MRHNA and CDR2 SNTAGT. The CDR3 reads CASSEGSTGELFF. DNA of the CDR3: TGTGCCAGCAGTGAAGGGAGTACCGGGGAGCTGTTTTTT.

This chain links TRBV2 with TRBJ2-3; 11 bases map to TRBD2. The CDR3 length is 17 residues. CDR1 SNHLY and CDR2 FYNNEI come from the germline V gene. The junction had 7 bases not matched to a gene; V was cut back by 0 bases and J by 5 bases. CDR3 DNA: TGTGCCAGCAGTGAAGCGTTGGCTAGCGGGAGGATAGATACGCAGTATTTT. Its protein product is CASSEALASGRIDTQYF.

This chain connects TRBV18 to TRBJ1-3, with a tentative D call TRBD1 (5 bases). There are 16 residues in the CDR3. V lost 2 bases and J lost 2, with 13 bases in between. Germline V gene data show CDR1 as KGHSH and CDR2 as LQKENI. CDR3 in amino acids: CASSPSAQGAGNTIYF. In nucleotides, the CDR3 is TGTGCCAGCTCACCATCGGCGCAGGGCGCTGGAAACACCATATATTTT.

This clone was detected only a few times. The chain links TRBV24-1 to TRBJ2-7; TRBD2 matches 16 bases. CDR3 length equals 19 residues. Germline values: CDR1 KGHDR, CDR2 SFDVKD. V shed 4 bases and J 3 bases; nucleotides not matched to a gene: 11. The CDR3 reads CATSEKGLAGGPPLYEQYF. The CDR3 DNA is TGTGCCACCAGTGAGAAGGGACTAGCGGGAGGGCCCCCCCTCTACGAGCAGTACTTC.

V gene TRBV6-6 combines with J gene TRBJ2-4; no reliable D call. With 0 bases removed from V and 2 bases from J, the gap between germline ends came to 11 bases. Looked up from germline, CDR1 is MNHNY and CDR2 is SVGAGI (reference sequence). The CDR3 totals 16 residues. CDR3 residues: CASSYSWVSSKNIQYF. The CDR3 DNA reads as TGTGCCAGCAGTTACTCGTGGGTTTCTTCCAAAAACATTCAGTACTTC.

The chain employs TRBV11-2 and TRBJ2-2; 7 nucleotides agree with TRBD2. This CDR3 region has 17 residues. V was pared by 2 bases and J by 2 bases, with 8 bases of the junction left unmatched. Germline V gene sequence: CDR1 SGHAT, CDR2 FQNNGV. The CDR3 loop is CASSLSALAVNTGELFF. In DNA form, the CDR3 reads TGTGCCAGCAGCTTATCTGCCCTAGCGGTTAACACCGGGGAGCTGTTTTTT.

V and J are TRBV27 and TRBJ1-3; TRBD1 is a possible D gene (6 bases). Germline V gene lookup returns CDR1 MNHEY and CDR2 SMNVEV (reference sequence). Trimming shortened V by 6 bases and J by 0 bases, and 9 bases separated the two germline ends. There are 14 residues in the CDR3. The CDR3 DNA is TGTGCCAGCAGAGGGGGAATCTCTGGAAACACCATATATTTT. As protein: CASRGGISGNTIYF.

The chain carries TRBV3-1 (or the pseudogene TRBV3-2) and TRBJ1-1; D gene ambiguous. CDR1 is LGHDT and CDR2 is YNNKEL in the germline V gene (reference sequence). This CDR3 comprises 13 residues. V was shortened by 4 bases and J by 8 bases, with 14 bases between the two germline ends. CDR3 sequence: CASSPLRSSEAFF. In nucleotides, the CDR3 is TGTGCCAGCAGCCCCCTTAGGTCGAGCGAAGCTTTCTTT.

The CDR3 coding sequence is TGTGCCAGCGAGCCCCTGAGGGGGAGGGCCGGAGAGACCCAGTACTTC. This codes for CASEPLRGRAGETQYF. The chain joins TRBV11-2 to TRBJ2-5; perhaps TRBD2 as D (7 bases). Germline V gene sequence: CDR1 SGHAT, CDR2 FQNNGV. CDR3 size: 16 residues. V was pared by 8 bases and J by 4 bases, with 23 bases between. Looking up the rest from reference TRBV11-2 and TRBJ2-5 gives the full variable domain: EAGVAQSPRYKIIEKRQSVAFWCNPISGHATLYWYQQILGQGPKLLIQFQNNGVVDDSQLPKDRFSAERLKGVDSTLKIQPAKLEDSAVYLCASEPLRGRAGETQYFGPGTRLLVL.

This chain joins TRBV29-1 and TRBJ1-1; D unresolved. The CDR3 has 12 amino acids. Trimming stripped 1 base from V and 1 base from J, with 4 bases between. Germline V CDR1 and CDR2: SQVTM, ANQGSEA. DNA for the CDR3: TGCAGCGTTGAAGGGGGGAACACTGAAGCTTTCTTT. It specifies CSVEGGNTEAFF.

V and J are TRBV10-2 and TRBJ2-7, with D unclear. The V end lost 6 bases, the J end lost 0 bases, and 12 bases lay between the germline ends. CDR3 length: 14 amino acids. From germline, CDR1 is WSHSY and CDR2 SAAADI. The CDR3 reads CASRWRGSSYEQYF. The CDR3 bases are TGCGCCAGCAGGTGGCGCGGAAGCTCCTACGAGCAGTACTTC.

CDR3 loop: CASSPGDRAGTEAFF. CDR3 DNA sequence: TGTGCCAGCAGCCCGGGAGACAGGGCCGGCACTGAAGCTTTCTTT. V gene TRBV11-3 combines with J gene TRBJ1-1, with 7 positions matching TRBD1. Per germline, CDR1 SGHNT and CDR2 YENEEA. This CDR3 has 15 amino acids. With 5 bases clipped from V and 4 bases from J, the junction kept 10 bases outside the gene matches.

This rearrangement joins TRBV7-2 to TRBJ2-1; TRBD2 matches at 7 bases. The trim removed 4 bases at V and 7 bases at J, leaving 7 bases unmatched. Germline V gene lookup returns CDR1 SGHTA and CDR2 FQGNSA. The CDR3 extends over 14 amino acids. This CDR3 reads CASSSSTSPNEQFF. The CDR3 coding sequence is TGTGCCAGCAGCTCCTCGACTAGCCCGAATGAGCAGTTCTTC.

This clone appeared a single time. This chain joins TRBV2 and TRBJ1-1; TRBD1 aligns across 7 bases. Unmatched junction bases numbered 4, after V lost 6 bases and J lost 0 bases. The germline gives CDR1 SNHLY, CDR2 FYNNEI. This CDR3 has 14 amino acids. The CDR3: CASRGTAVNTEAFF. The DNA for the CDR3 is TGTGCCAGCAGAGGGACAGCCGTGAACACTGAAGCTTTCTTT.

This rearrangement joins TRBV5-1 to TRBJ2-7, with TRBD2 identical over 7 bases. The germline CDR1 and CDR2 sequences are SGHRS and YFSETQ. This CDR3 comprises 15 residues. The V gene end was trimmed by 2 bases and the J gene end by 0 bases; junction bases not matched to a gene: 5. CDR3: CASSFRAGDSYEQYF. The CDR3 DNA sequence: TGCGCCAGCAGCTTCCGGGCGGGGGACTCCTACGAGCAGTACTTC.

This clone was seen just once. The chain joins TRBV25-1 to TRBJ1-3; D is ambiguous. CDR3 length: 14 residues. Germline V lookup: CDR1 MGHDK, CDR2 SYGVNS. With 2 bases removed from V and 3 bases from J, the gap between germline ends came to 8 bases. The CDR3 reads CASSERAVGNTIYF. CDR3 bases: TGTGCCAGCAGTGAAAGGGCGGTTGGAAACACCATATATTTT.

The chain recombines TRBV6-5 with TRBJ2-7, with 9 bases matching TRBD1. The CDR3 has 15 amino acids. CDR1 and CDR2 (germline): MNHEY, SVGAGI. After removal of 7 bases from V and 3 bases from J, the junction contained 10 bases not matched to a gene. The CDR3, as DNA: TGTGCCAGCACCATGAGCTGGGACAGGGTCTACGAGCAGTACTTC. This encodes CASTMSWDRVYEQYF.

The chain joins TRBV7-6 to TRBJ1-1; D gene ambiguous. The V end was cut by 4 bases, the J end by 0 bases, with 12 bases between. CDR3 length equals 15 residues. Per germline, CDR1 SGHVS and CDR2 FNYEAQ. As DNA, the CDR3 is TGTGCCAGCAGCTCCGGACTGATCCTGAACACTGAAGCTTTCTTT. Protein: CASSSGLILNTEAFF.

The CDR3 loop reads CASSWEGDEQFF. The CDR3 nucleotides read TGTGCCAGCAGCTGGGAGGGGGATGAGCAGTTCTTC. The gene calls are TRBV5-5 and TRBJ2-1; D possibly corresponds to TRBD2 (7 bases). There are 12 residues in the CDR3. Between the trimmed V and J ends, which lost 3 bases and 8 bases, there was a span of 9 bases. CDR1 is SGHKS and CDR2 is YYEKEE in the germline V gene (reference sequence). The entire variable domain, with the rest obtained from reference TRBV5-5 and TRBJ2-1, is as follows: DAGVTQSPTHLIKTRGQQVTLRCSPISGHKSVSWYQQVLGQGPQFIFQYYEKEERGRGNFPDRFSARQFPNYSSELNVNALLLGDSALYLCASSWEGDEQFFGPGTRLTVL.

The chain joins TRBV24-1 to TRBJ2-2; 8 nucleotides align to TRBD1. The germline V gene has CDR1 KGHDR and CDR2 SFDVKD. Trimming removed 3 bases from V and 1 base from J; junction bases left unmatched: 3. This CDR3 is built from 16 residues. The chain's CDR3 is CATSDAGTGNTGELFF. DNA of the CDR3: TGTGCCACCAGTGATGCCGGGACAGGGAACACCGGGGAGCTGTTTTTT.

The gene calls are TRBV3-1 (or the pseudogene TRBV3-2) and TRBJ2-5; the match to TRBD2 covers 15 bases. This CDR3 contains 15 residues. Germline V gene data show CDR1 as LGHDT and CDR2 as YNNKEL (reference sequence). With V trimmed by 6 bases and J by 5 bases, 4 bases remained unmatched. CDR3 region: CASRTGTSGRETQYF. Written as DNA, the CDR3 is TGTGCCAGCAGAACCGGGACTAGCGGGAGGGAGACCCAGTACTTC.

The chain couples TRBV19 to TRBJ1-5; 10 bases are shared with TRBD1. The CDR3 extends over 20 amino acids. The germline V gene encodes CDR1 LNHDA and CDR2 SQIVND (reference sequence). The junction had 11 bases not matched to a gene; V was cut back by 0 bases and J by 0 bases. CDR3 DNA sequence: TGTGCCAGTAGTATAGAAAGGGGACAGGGGTTTATTTATAGCAATCAGCCCCAGCATTTT. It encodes CASSIERGQGFIYSNQPQHF. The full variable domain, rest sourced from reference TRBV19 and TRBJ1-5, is DGGITQSPKYLFRKEGQNVTLSCEQNLNHDAMYWYRQDPGQGLRLIYYSQIVNDFQKGDIAEGYSVSREKKESFPLTVTSAQKNPTAFYLCASSIERGQGFIYSNQPQHFGDGTRLSIL.

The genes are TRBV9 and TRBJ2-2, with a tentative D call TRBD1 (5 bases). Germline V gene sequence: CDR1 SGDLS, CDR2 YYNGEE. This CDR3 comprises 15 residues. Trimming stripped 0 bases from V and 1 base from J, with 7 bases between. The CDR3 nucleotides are TGTGCCAGCAGCGTAGGACAGCAGAACACCGGGGAGCTGTTTTTT. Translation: CASSVGQQNTGELFF.